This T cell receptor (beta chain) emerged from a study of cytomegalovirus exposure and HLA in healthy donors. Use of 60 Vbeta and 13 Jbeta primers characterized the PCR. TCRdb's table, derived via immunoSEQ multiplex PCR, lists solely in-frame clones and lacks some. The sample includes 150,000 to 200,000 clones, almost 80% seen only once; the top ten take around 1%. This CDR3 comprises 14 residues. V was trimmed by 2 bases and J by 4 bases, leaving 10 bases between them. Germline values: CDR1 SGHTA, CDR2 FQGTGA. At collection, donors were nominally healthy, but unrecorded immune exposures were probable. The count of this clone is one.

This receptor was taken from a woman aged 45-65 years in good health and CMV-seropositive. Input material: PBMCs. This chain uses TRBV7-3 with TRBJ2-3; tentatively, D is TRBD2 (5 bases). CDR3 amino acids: CASSLSGFADTQYF. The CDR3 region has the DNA TGTGCCAGCAGCTTATCGGGGTTCGCAGATACGCAGTATTTT.